One sample yielded the 25 T cell receptor beta chains listed below, sequenced in a study of T cells in placental villitis. This was the immunoSEQ v4 assay. The table came from immunoSEQ multiplex PCR; TCRdb's copy has only in-frame clones and leaves some out. The sample gives roughly 470 clones, around 98.5% of which show up once; around 3.5% is in the top ten. Sequenced material: placental tissue containing maternal and fetal cells. These TCRs come from a human donor in good health; the placental T cells may come from both mother and fetus.

The chain couples TRBV13 to TRBJ2-6, with unresolved D. The CDR3 sequence is 18 residues long. Germline V CDR1 and CDR2: PRHDT, FYEKMQ (reference sequence). Trimming left V 5 bases short and J 5 bases short, with 22 bases between. CDR3 amino acids: CASSRMQLSQSRANVLTF. For the CDR3, the DNA is TGTGCCAGCAGCCGGATGCAGCTGAGTCAAAGTCGGGCCAACGTCCTGACTTTC.

This sequence joins TRBV29-1 and TRBJ1-1; D is undetermined. Trimming removed 4 bases from V and 0 bases from J, with 9 bases in between. The CDR3 is made up of 13 amino acids. CDR1 and CDR2 (germline): SQVTM, ANQGSEA. The CDR3 DNA follows: TGCAGCGTTGGTGGCAGTTTGAACACTGAAGCTTTCTTT. Protein: CSVGGSLNTEAFF.

This chain uses TRBV5-6 with TRBJ1-6; 9 bases fit TRBD1. From germline, CDR1 is SGHDT and CDR2 YYEEEE. With V trimmed by 5 bases and J by 7 bases, 7 bases remained unmatched. The CDR3 spans 15 residues. CDR3 sequence reads: CASSSGTGMNSPLHF. CDR3 nucleotide sequence: TGTGCCAGCAGTTCCGGGACAGGGATGAATTCACCCCTCCACTTT.

The table lists this clone with a count of one. For the CDR3, the DNA is TGTGCCAGCAGTGAATTGACAGGGGCATCCTACGAGCAGTACTTC. It is translated as CASSELTGASYEQYF. The chain joins TRBV27 to TRBJ2-7; 8 nucleotides line up with TRBD1. V was clipped by 5 bases and J by 1 base; unmatched bases: 7. The CDR3 is 15 amino acids. The V gene's germline CDR1 is MNHEY and CDR2 SMNVEV (reference sequence).

This clone was recorded once. The chain employs TRBV7-9 and TRBJ2-2; the D gene is possibly TRBD1 (6 bases). The CDR3 is 18 amino acids. V lost 1 base to trimming and J lost 0 bases, with 15 bases between them. Germline loops: CDR1 SEHNR, CDR2 FQNEAQ (reference sequence). The CDR3 DNA sequence: TGTGCCAGCAGCTTAGTGTGGGGGCGGACCGCGAACACCGGGGAGCTGTTTTTT. It yields the protein CASSLVWGRTANTGELFF.

This chain links TRBV7-9 with TRBJ2-1, with 9 positions matching TRBD1. Germline V lookup: CDR1 SEHNR, CDR2 FQNEAQ (reference sequence). The CDR3 length is 13 residues. J gave up 6 bases and V 5 bases, and 2 bases lay outside the gene matches. In nucleotides, the CDR3 is TGTGCCAGCAGCGAGACAGGGGGCAATGAGCAGTTCTTC. Protein sequence: CASSETGGNEQFF.

The genes are TRBV19 and TRBJ1-2, with 7 positions matching TRBD1. Germline lookup yields CDR1 LNHDA and CDR2 SQIVND (reference sequence). The CDR3 length is 15 residues. The V gene end was trimmed by 5 bases and the J gene end by 6 bases; junction bases not matched to a gene: 12. The CDR3 sequence is CASSSTLTGVNGYTF. The CDR3 nucleotides are TGTGCCAGTAGTTCAACCCTTACAGGGGTCAATGGCTACACCTTC.

This chain joins TRBV9 and TRBJ2-3; D is unclear. Germline loops: CDR1 SGDLS, CDR2 YYNGEE. Deletions cut 0 bases from V and 5 bases from J, with 1 base between. This CDR3 is built from 11 residues. The CDR3 nucleotides are TGTGCCAGCAGCGTAGGAGATACGCAGTATTTT. Protein sequence: CASSVGDTQYF.

This clone came up once. The rearrangement joins TRBV28 to TRBJ2-7, with TRBD2 identical over 10 bases. This CDR3 comprises 15 residues. Trimming at V came to 3 bases and at J to 1 base, leaving 3 bases not matched to a gene. The V gene's germline CDR1 is MDHEN and CDR2 SYDVKM. The CDR3 bases are TGTGCCAGCAGTTTCTCGGGACTAGCGTCCTACGAGCAGTACTTC. Residues: CASSFSGLASYEQYF.

The chain combines TRBV5-1 with TRBJ1-3; D call uncertain. The CDR3 has 14 amino acids. V lost 0 bases and J 3 bases, leaving 7 bases between the germline ends. Germline V lookup: CDR1 SGHRS, CDR2 YFSETQ. The CDR3 is CASSLGWVGNTIYF. CDR3 DNA: TGCGCCAGCAGCTTGGGCTGGGTTGGAAACACCATATATTTT.

This clone was counted a single time. This chain uses TRBV12-5 with TRBJ2-1; D gene unclear. Germline CDR1 LGHNT, CDR2 FRNRAP. V lost 1 base and J lost 6, with 1 base in between. This CDR3 has 11 amino acids. CDR3 bases: TGTGCTAGTGGTTTGGGCAATGAGCAGTTCTTC. It translates to CASGLGNEQFF.

The rearrangement links TRBV12-3 or TRBV12-4 to TRBJ2-3, with D uncertain. V was clipped by 3 bases and J by 0 bases, with 4 bases between them. This CDR3 region has 13 residues. The CDR3 protein is CASSFGSTDTQYF. As DNA, the CDR3 is TGTGCCAGCAGTTTCGGGAGCACAGATACGCAGTATTTT.

This sequence joins TRBV10-3 and TRBJ2-1; 12 bases agree with TRBD2. The V gene end was trimmed by 7 bases and the J gene end by 1 base; junction bases not matched to a gene: 5. The germline V gene has CDR1 ENHRY and CDR2 SYGVKD. There are 16 residues in the CDR3. The CDR3 loop is CAITPTSGGSYNEQFF. CDR3 sequence (DNA): TGTGCCATCACCCCTACTAGCGGGGGGTCCTACAATGAGCAGTTCTTC.

The gene calls are TRBV27 and TRBJ2-3; no clear D. CDR3 length: 17 residues. Germline V gene sequence: CDR1 MNHEY, CDR2 SMNVEV (reference sequence). V shed 2 bases and J shed 0 bases, with 15 bases lying between them. The CDR3 is CASSLTLGSSSTDTQYF. The CDR3 nucleotides read TGTGCCAGCAGTTTAACTTTGGGGTCGTCTAGCACAGATACGCAGTATTTT.

The chain joins TRBV5-4 to TRBJ2-5; D call uncertain. Germline CDR1 is SGHNT and CDR2 is YYREEE (reference sequence). This CDR3 has 10 amino acids. Trimming cost V 0 bases and J 6 bases, with 0 bases left between them. CDR3 region: CASSLETQYF. The CDR3 nucleotides read TGTGCCAGCAGCTTGGAGACCCAGTACTTC. The entire variable domain, with the rest obtained from reference TRBV5-4 and TRBJ2-5, is as follows: ETGVTQSPTHLIKTRGQQVTLRCSSQSGHNTVSWYQQALGQGPQFIFQYYREEENGRGNFPPRFSGLQFPNYSSELNVNALELDDSALYLCASSLETQYFGPGTRLLVL.

This chain joins TRBV4-1 and TRBJ2-3; the D gene could be TRBD1 or TRBD2 (6 bases each). The CDR3 extends over 17 amino acids. Trimming stripped 0 bases from V and 1 base from J, with 14 bases between. Germline-derived CDR1 and CDR2 are MGHRA and YSYEKL. CDR3: CASSQDRTGARTDTQYF. CDR3 in DNA: TGCGCCAGCAGCCAAGATAGGACGGGGGCCCGCACAGATACGCAGTATTTT.

This clone showed up just once. The genes are TRBV12-3 or TRBV12-4 and TRBJ2-2; unclear D gene. This CDR3 comprises 12 residues. The V end lost 3 bases, the J end lost 7 bases, and 6 bases lay between the germline ends. The DNA of the CDR3 is TGTGCCAGCAGTTTTGACGGCGGGGAGCTGTTTTTT. Translated, it gives CASSFDGGELFF.

This clone was seen only once. The chain carries TRBV2 and TRBJ2-7; 8 bases fit TRBD1. The CDR3 covers 14 residues. Unmatched junction bases numbered 7, after V lost 6 bases and J lost 3 bases. Germline CDR1 SNHLY, CDR2 FYNNEI. CDR3 sequence: CASRAGTGDYEQYF. In DNA, the CDR3 is TGTGCCAGCAGAGCCGGGACAGGAGACTACGAGCAGTACTTC.

The genes are TRBV12-3 or TRBV12-4 and TRBJ2-1; no reliable D call. The CDR3 contains 13 residues. V lost 6 bases and J 5 bases, leaving 11 bases between the germline ends. The CDR3 protein is CASSPHRHNEQFF. CDR3 sequence (DNA): TGTGCCAGCAGCCCCCATCGACACAATGAGCAGTTCTTC.

The chain is built from TRBV7-9 and TRBJ1-2; 7 nucleotides align to TRBD1. The CDR3 sequence is 14 residues long. In germline, CDR1 is SEHNR, CDR2 FQNEAQ (reference sequence). V trimming: 1 base; J trimming: 8 bases; junction bases outside the gene matches: 7. The CDR3 spells CASSLEWDREGYTF. CDR3 coding DNA: TGTGCCAGCAGCTTAGAGTGGGACAGAGAGGGCTACACCTTC.

This clone was found once. V is TRBV6-1 and J is TRBJ1-1; TRBD1 matches at 7 bases. The germline gives CDR1 MNHNS, CDR2 SASEGT. This CDR3 region has 14 residues. J gave up 8 bases and V 2 bases, and 8 bases lay outside the gene matches. CDR3 in amino acids: CASSEKGPGQEAFF. As DNA, the CDR3 is TGTGCCAGCAGTGAAAAAGGCCCGGGACAGGAAGCTTTCTTT.

V usage is TRBV12-3 or TRBV12-4 and J usage is TRBJ1-3; D gene ambiguous. The CDR3 has 13 amino acids. With 3 bases removed from V and 1 base from J, the gap between germline ends came to 4 bases. This CDR3 reads CASSLGSGNTIYF. Here the CDR3 DNA reads TGTGCCAGCAGTTTGGGGTCTGGAAACACCATATATTTT.

The chain recombines TRBV18 with TRBJ2-5, with D perhaps TRBD2 (7 bases). V lost 3 bases and J 4 bases, leaving 12 bases between the germline ends. Germline-derived CDR1 and CDR2 are KGHSH and LQKENI. The CDR3 contains 14 residues. DNA for the CDR3: TGTGCCAGCTCACCGGCGGGGGCGGCAGAGACCCAGTACTTC. Translated, it gives CASSPAGAAETQYF.

This clone was counted a single time. The chain uses TRBV12-5 and TRBJ1-1; D is unclear. The germline V gene encodes CDR1 LGHNT and CDR2 FRNRAP. This CDR3 has 12 residues. Trimming removed 3 bases from V and 0 bases from J, with 2 bases in between. The CDR3 nucleotides are TGTGCTAGTGGTTTTTTGAACACTGAAGCTTTCTTT. The encoded protein is CASGFLNTEAFF.

This clone was seen just once. This rearrangement joins TRBV6-5 to TRBJ2-2, with D hard to call. The V gene's germline CDR1 is MNHEY and CDR2 SVGAGI. Trimming left V 2 bases short and J 2 bases short, with 0 bases between. The CDR3 is made up of 12 amino acids. CDR3 DNA: TGTGCCAGCAGTTACAACACCGGGGAGCTGTTTTTT. Translating it yields CASSYNTGELFF.